These 23 T cell receptor beta chains were all obtained from the same sample, sequenced in a study of CD8 T cells in ankylosing spondylitis. TCRdb re-called the 5' RACE reads through MiXCR, storing one row per CDR3 protein. The sample comprises 200,000 to 250,000 distinct CDR3 sequences, over 9.5% of which are singletons, and 21% rests with the top ten. Sequences were obtained from blood, either unsorted or a sorted T cell fraction (not recorded which). The source of these receptors is a male donor with ankylosing spondylitis or in good health (not recorded which).

This clonotype was recorded many times. This chain uses TRBV11-2 with TRBJ1-1, with D maybe TRBD1 (6 bases). The V gene lost 2 bases and the J gene lost 1 base, with 11 bases spanning the gap. In germline, CDR1 is SGHAT, CDR2 FQNNGV. This CDR3 spans 15 amino acids. The CDR3 spells CASSLFGGENTEAFF. The CDR3, as DNA: TGTGCCAGCAGCTTATTTGGGGGCGAGAACACTGAAGCTTTCTTT.

This clonotype was observed at least ten times. The chain is built from TRBV5-1 and TRBJ2-7; maybe TRBD1 (6 bases). Trimming took off 0 bases at V and 2 bases at J, with 12 bases between the two ends. Germline CDR1 SGHRS, CDR2 YFSETQ. The CDR3 spans 15 residues. CDR3 sequence reads: CASSLAAQGTYEQYF. The CDR3 region has the DNA TGCGCCAGCAGCTTGGCCGCCCAGGGGACCTACGAGCAGTACTTC.

The J gene is TRBJ2-5, the V gene TRBV12-3 or TRBV12-4, with D perhaps matching TRBD1 (5 bases). V lost 5 bases to trimming and J lost 5 bases, with 24 bases between them. The CDR3 is 17 residues long. CDR3 in amino acids: CASSQPNRAGPRETQYF. The CDR3 DNA is TGTGCCAGCAGTCAACCAAATCGGGCAGGGCCGCGGGAGACCCAGTACTTC.

This clonotype was counted ten times or more. CDR3 DNA sequence: TGTGCCAGCAGTTCCTCCTTCCGGGGTCGGCAAGAGACCCAGTACTTC. This codes for CASSSSFRGRQETQYF. The chain uses TRBV27 and TRBJ2-5; a possible D gene is TRBD2 (5 bases). From germline, CDR1 is MNHEY and CDR2 SMNVEV (reference sequence). This CDR3 comprises 16 residues. V was trimmed by 4 bases and J by 2 bases, leaving 17 bases between them.

This clonotype was recorded a few times. The chain has TRBV12-3 or TRBV12-4 and TRBJ1-1; D is unresolved. The CDR3 consists of 14 residues. Trimming removed 5 bases at V and 1 base at J, with 11 bases between. The CDR3 DNA is TGTGCCAGCAGTCCACCGCTTGGGAACACTGAAGCTTTCTTT. Amino acids: CASSPPLGNTEAFF.

A word on this clonotype: One base away lies a much larger clone, so this may be a sequencing read error. The J gene is TRBJ1-1, the V gene TRBV5-5, with 7 bases that match TRBD1. The CDR3 contains 15 residues. Per the germline V gene, CDR1 is SGHKS and CDR2 is YYEKEE (reference sequence). The CDR3 loop is CASSLAGQPNPEAFF. CDR3 in DNA: TGTGCCAGCAGCTTGGCGGGACAGCCGAACCCTGAAGCTTTCTTT.

A note on this clonotype: Just one base apart from a much larger clone, this may be a read error. The chain combines TRBV7-2 with TRBJ2-7; 7 bases agree with TRBD2. Germline V gene lookup returns CDR1 SGHTA and CDR2 FQGNSA. There are 14 residues in the CDR3. This chain's CDR3 is CASSLERDLGEHYF. In DNA form, the CDR3 reads TGTGCCAGCAGCTTAGAGCGGGATCTCGGCGAGCATTACTTC. Full variable domain (rest looked up from reference TRBV7-2 and TRBJ2-7): GAGVSQSPSNKVTEKGKDVELRCDPISGHTALYWYRQSLGQGLEFLIYFQGNSAPDKSGLPSDRFSAERTGGSVSTLTIQRTQQEDSAVYLCASSLERDLGEHYFGPGTRLTVT.

This clonotype was seen repeatedly, ten times or more. The V call is TRBV10-3, the J call TRBJ1-1; a possible D gene is TRBD1 (5 bases). The germline V and J ends were trimmed by 3 bases and 1 base, with 9 bases remaining between them. The CDR3 loop spans 14 amino acids. Germline CDR1 ENHRY, CDR2 SYGVKD. The CDR3: CAISEAGPNTEAFF. In DNA form, the CDR3 reads TGTGCCATCAGTGAAGCAGGGCCGAACACTGAAGCTTTCTTT.

The V and J genes are TRBV28 and TRBJ1-2, with unresolved D. Germline V gene lookup returns CDR1 MDHEN and CDR2 SYDVKM. The CDR3 extends over 14 amino acids. The ends were cut back, 5 bases at V and 4 bases at J, with 14 bases in the middle. CDR3 in amino acids: CASSPVREGYGYTF. In nucleotides, the CDR3 is TGTGCCAGCAGTCCGGTCCGGGAGGGCTATGGCTACACCTTC.

Many counts were recorded for this clonotype. The rearrangement joins TRBV11-1 to TRBJ1-4, with D maybe TRBD1 (6 bases). Germline assignment: CDR1 SGHAT and CDR2 FQDESV (reference sequence). With 1 base removed from V and 0 bases from J, the gap between germline ends came to 15 bases. The CDR3 runs 18 residues. The CDR3 nucleotides read TGTGCCAGCAGCTTAGTCACGGGGGGCGTATCAACTAATGAAAAACTGTTTTTT. This gives the protein CASSLVTGGVSTNEKLFF.

This clonotype was detected ten times or more. The V call is TRBV20-1, the J call TRBJ1-5, with a weak D call TRBD1 (6 bases). V shed 0 bases and J shed 4 bases, with 16 bases lying between them. Germline V gene data show CDR1 as DFQATT and CDR2 as SNEGSKA (reference sequence). The CDR3 spans 16 residues. The CDR3 region is CSARDRGRGPNQPQHF. Written as DNA, the CDR3 is TGCAGTGCTAGAGATCGCGGCAGGGGCCCGAATCAGCCCCAGCATTTT.

This clonotype was recorded at least ten times. The chain uses TRBV5-1 and TRBJ2-7; 8 bases match TRBD1. CDR3 size: 14 residues. Unmatched junction bases numbered 4, after V lost 3 bases and J lost 2 bases. The V gene's germline CDR1 is SGHRS and CDR2 YFSETQ. CDR3 residues: CASSSGQVTYEQYF. The CDR3 nucleotides are TGCGCCAGCAGCTCGGGACAGGTCACCTACGAGCAGTACTTC.

In this sample, this clonotype turned up many times. The rearrangement joins TRBV5-6 to TRBJ1-1; 9 nucleotides line up with TRBD1. The CDR3 runs 15 residues. CDR1 is SGHDT and CDR2 is YYEEEE in the germline V gene. J was trimmed by 4 bases and V by 4 bases; bases with no gene match: 8. CDR3 residues: CASSNPTGGRTEAFF. DNA of the CDR3: TGTGCCAGCAGCAACCCGACAGGGGGGCGCACTGAAGCTTTCTTT.

The chain is built from TRBV7-9 and TRBJ1-1; D is unclear. Deletions cut 2 bases from V and 4 bases from J, with 14 bases between. CDR3 length equals 15 residues. CDR1 is SEHNR, CDR2 FQNEAQ, per germline (reference sequence). As DNA, the CDR3 is TGTGCCAGCAGCTTAATTCGGGAGTGGAGCACTGAAGCTTTCTTT. It is translated as CASSLIREWSTEAFF.

There are many counts of this clonotype. V usage is TRBV20-1 and J usage is TRBJ1-2; TRBD1 aligns across 7 bases. The V segment lost 2 bases and the J segment 2 bases; nucleotides outside the gene matches: 2. This CDR3 has 13 residues. Germline CDR1 and CDR2: DFQATT and SNEGSKA (reference sequence). This CDR3 is CSARPRGNYGYTF. The CDR3 DNA sequence: TGCAGTGCTAGACCCAGGGGGAACTATGGCTACACCTTC.

This clonotype was counted between two and nine times. The chain employs TRBV2 and TRBJ1-2; a possible D gene is TRBD1 (6 bases). In germline, CDR1 is SNHLY, CDR2 FYNNEI. The germline V and J ends were trimmed by 0 bases and 4 bases, with 12 bases remaining between them. This CDR3 region has 15 residues. DNA for the CDR3: TGTGCCAGCAGTGAAGCAACAGGGTCCAGCTATGGCTACACCTTC. This gives the protein CASSEATGSSYGYTF.

This clonotype was found many times. The chain has TRBV19 and TRBJ1-2, with TRBD1 identical over 7 bases. The CDR3 sequence is 15 residues long. CDR1 and CDR2 (germline): LNHDA, SQIVND (reference sequence). V was pared by 11 bases and J by 7 bases, with 19 bases of the junction left unmatched. This CDR3 is CASTGAPGQLGGYTF. CDR3 nucleotide sequence: TGTGCCTCGACGGGGGCCCCGGGACAGCTAGGTGGCTACACCTTC.

This clonotype was recorded a few times. The chain uses TRBV20-1 and TRBJ2-5; D unclear. Trimming shortened V by 3 bases and J by 1 base, and 9 bases separated the two germline ends. This CDR3 contains 13 residues. Germline V lookup: CDR1 DFQATT, CDR2 SNEGSKA (reference sequence). The CDR3 nucleotides are TGCAGTGCTAGTGGCGGTCCCCAAGAGACCCAGTACTTC. Its translation is CSASGGPQETQYF.

This clonotype was counted ten times or more. The chain uses TRBV5-1 and TRBJ1-1; D remains ambiguous. The CDR3 runs to 14 residues. Germline loops: CDR1 SGHRS, CDR2 YFSETQ. Trimming left V 0 bases short and J 2 bases short, with 8 bases between. The CDR3 sequence is CASSLGRPNTEAFF. The CDR3 DNA reads TGCGCCAGCAGCTTGGGTCGCCCCAACACTGAAGCTTTCTTT. The full variable domain, with the rest looked up from reference TRBV5-1 and TRBJ1-1, is KAGVTQTPRYLIKTRGQQVTLSCSPISGHRSVSWYQQTPGQGLQFLFEYFSETQRNKGNFPGRFSGRQFSNSRSEMNVSTLELGDSALYLCASSLGRPNTEAFFGQGTRLTVV.

This clonotype has only one observation. The chain combines TRBV15 with TRBJ2-5, with TRBD2 matching over 7 bases. CDR3 length: 14 amino acids. Germline V CDR1 and CDR2: LNHNV, YYDKDF (reference sequence). V dropped 9 bases and J dropped 4; count of bases not matched to a gene: 11. CDR3 bases: TGTGCCACATCTCCGGGGGGAAACCCAGAGACCCAGTACTTC. As protein: CATSPGGNPETQYF.

The chain carries TRBV20-1 and TRBJ2-5; 10 nucleotides align to TRBD2. V dropped 4 bases and J dropped 4; count of bases not matched to a gene: 9. Germline loops: CDR1 DFQATT, CDR2 SNEGSKA (reference sequence). CDR3 length: 15 residues. The CDR3 is CSANRGAGGPETQYF. The CDR3 nucleotides are TGCAGTGCTAATCGTGGAGCGGGGGGGCCAGAGACCCAGTACTTC.

CDR3 in DNA: TGCAGCGTTGAGGGGCAGTTCTTC. The encoded protein is CSVEGQFF. This sequence joins TRBV29-1 and TRBJ2-1, with unresolved D. This CDR3 contains 8 residues. Germline CDR1 SQVTM, CDR2 ANQGSEA. Trimming pared 3 bases from V and 12 bases from J, leaving 3 bases between.

The rearrangement links TRBV6-1 to TRBJ1-2; 8 bases align to TRBD1. Germline CDR1 reads MNHNS; CDR2 reads SASEGT. V dropped 8 bases and J dropped 7; count of bases not matched to a gene: 12. CDR3 size: 14 residues. CDR3 nucleotides: TGTGCCAGCCTGAGGGGCCAGGGGGCGGGTGGCTACACCTTC. Protein: CASLRGQGAGGYTF.